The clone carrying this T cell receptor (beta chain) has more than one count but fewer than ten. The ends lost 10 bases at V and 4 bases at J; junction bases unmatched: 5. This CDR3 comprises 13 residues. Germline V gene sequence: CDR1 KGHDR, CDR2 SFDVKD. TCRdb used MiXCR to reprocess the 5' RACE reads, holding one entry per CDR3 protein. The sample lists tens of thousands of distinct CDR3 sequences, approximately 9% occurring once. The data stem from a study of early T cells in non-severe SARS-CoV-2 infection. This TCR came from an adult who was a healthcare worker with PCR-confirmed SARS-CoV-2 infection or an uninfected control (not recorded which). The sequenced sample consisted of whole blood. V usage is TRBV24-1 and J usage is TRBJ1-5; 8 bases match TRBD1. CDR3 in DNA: TGTGCCACAAGCGACAGGGGAAATCAGCCCCAGCATTTT. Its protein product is CATSDRGNQPQHF.